This paragraph reports one T cell receptor (beta chain). The antigen is undetermined. This sample stems from a study of Graves' ophthalmopathy and Graves' hyperthyroidism. Clinical symptoms, serum thyroxine, TRAb, thyroid ultrasound and orbital computed tomography formed the basis of diagnosis. Study outcomes and limitations: It was with roughly 71% sensitivity and about 72% specificity that the model predicted ophthalmopathy progression. Blood contained most expanded thyroid clonotypes exceeding 0.001 frequency.

Amplifying from RNA transcripts, the study obtained TCR beta CDR3 regions. First-round RT-PCR relied on HTBI primers, and a second-round multiplex PCR came next. TCRdb called the multiplex PCR reads again in MiXCR, with one record for every CDR3 protein. The top ten clones hold around two fifths of a sample with about 220,000 distinct CDR3 sequences, 20% to 25% of them seen once. The V gene end was trimmed by 5 bases and the J gene end by 4 bases; junction bases not matched to a gene: 7. Germline CDR1 and CDR2: MNHEY and SMNVEV (reference sequence). This CDR3 comprises 15 residues. The V and J genes are TRBV27 and TRBJ1-2, with 10 bases aligning to TRBD1. The sequencing input was peripheral blood. The receptor was derived from a woman aged 50 to 65 with Graves' ophthalmopathy. The CDR3 DNA sequence: TGTGCCAGCAGTAAGACAGGGGGCAGCGGCTATGGCTACACCTTC. Protein sequence: CASSKTGGSGYGYTF.